A single sample gave rise to the 2 T cell receptor beta chains below, sequenced in a study of T cells expressing NK-cell markers (dated by TCRdb to the early 2020s). The library came from 5' RACE. Sequencing relied on an Illumina HiSeq 2000. With the reads reprocessed by TCRdb, a single entry stands for each CDR3 protein sequence and no DNA is reported. The table for this sample shows about 380,000 distinct CDR3 sequences. The ten largest make up roughly 5.2% of the sample. The sequenced sample was blood T cells: a sorted CD56 or NKG2C T cell subset, CD4+ or CD8+ T cells, or bulk PBMC T cells (not recorded which). The receptors originated from a man aged 18-70 years in good health.

The chain couples TRBV6-5 to TRBJ2-3; TCRdb picks TRBD2, but there is no DNA to check that call. The germline gives CDR1 MNHEY, CDR2 SVGAGI. This CDR3 region has 18 residues. The CDR3 here is CASSTRLGLVGSHDTQYF.

The V call is TRBV3-1, the J call TRBJ2-1; TCRdb's assignment of TRBD1 cannot be checked, as there is no DNA. The germline gives CDR1 LGHDT, CDR2 YNNKEL (reference sequence). This CDR3 has 16 residues. CDR3 in amino acids: CASSQSGQGARNEQFF.